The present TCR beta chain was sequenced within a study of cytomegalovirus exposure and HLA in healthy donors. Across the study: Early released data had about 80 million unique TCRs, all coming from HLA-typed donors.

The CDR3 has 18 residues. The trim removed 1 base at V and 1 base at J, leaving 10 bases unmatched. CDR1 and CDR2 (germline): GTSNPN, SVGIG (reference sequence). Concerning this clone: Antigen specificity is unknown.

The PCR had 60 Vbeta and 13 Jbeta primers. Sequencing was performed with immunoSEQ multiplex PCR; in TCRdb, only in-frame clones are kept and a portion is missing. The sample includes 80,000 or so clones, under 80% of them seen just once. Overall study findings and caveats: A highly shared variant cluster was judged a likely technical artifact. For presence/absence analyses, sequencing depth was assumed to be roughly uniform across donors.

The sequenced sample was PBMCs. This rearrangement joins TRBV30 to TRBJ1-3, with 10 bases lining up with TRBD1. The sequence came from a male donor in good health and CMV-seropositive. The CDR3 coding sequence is TGTGCCTGGAGTGGGGACAGGGGCCTAGGATTTTCTGGAAACACCATATATTTT. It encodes CAWSGDRGLGFSGNTIYF. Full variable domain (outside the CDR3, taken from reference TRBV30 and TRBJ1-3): SQTIHQWPATLVQPVGSPLSLECTVEGTSNPNLYWYRQAAGRGLQLLFYSVGIGQISSEVPQNLSASRPQDRQFILSSKKLLLSDSGFYLCAWSGDRGLGFSGNTIYFGEGSWLTVV.